What follows is one TCR beta chain and its context. Its antigen target is currently unknown. Per-base qualities were not stored, and no clone one base away is much larger. This specimen comes from a study of cytomegalovirus exposure and HLA in healthy donors (dated by TCRdb to the late 2010s). Regarding the research as a whole: An earlier analysis of fewer than 750 of the donors reported about 280 Gb of sequence data and around 100 million unique TCR beta sequences obtained from some 200 million T cells. About 330 gigabases of sequencing data and around 85 million unique TCR sequences made up an early release that covered fewer than 650 HLA-typed donors. Of the roughly 420 genotyped donors, 75% to 85% were placed in the genetic ancestry cluster associated with self-reported Caucasian donors. The study aimed to test whether cataloging public T cell receptors could reveal signatures of past pathogen exposure. The study profiled the T cell repertoires of 500 to 800 subjects by immunosequencing and related them to cytomegalovirus serostatus. Along with the roughly 670-subject first cohort, a separate validation cohort of more than 90 different subjects was used. To predict cytomegalovirus infection status, the study brought together high-throughput TCR immunosequencing, statistical association of individual TCRs with disease status, and machine learning. In a later analysis, previously published TCR beta repertoires from fewer than 750 donors were re-analyzed and high-resolution HLA genotyping was added so that TCR occurrence patterns could be studied. Rather than drawing on any new phenotypic data, the later analysis identified candidate immune exposures from TCR beta sequences and the way those sequences occurred across donors. To decide whether each TCR beta V gene segment behaved as functional or pseudogenic, an earlier analysis of some 600 of the donors relied on high-throughput TCR beta sequencing. Alongside the repertoire data, information on donor age, sex, ethnicity and CMV serostatus was compiled. In a later genetic analysis, genome-wide SNP genotypes for about 55% of the roughly 670 donors were used, and that subset was treated as a discovery cohort. Every discovery cohort repertoire had been produced on one sequencing platform. Class I and class II HLA loci were covered by the typing at four-digit resolution. The number of donors typed differed by locus, with roughly 620-630 for A, B, C, DRB1 and DQB1, more than 500 for DQA1, about 610 for DPA1, and 400 to 490 for DPB1. Because of strong linkage in the cohort, roughly five DR-DQ haplotypes were treated as single units for association and clustering. On average, over 200,000 unique TCR beta nucleotide sequences were sequenced per donor among a few hundred genotyped donors of the cohort, with 15% to 20% of those sequences being non-productive.

The germline V gene (reference sequence) provides CDR1 GTSNPN and CDR2 SVGIG. The germline ends are 17 bases apart after V is trimmed by 2 bases and J by 2 bases. The CDR3 sequence holds 16 residues, the cysteine and phenylalanine included. Solely the CDR3 DNA is kept, with 48 bases framed from the first base. Library generation was performed with the immunoSEQ multiplex PCR assay. The multiplex PCR relied on a mix of 60 forward primers for TCR Vbeta segments and 13 reverse primers for TCR Jbeta segments. Amplification of the CDR3 region of rearranged TCR beta genes was performed with a multiplex PCR assay on genomic DNA. Amplified TCR beta libraries were sequenced as 87-base-pair reads on the Illumina HiSeq System. Per the source publication's procedure: A later analysis counted some 80 million unique TCR beta chains across the 670 or so repertoires, and some 11 million of these chains were shared by at least two donors. Raw reads were error-corrected and collapsed into unique sequences by a nearest-neighbor algorithm in which closely related sequences were merged to remove PCR and sequencing errors. V, D and J gene segments were assigned by aligning CDR3 sequences to IMGT reference sequences. For a sequence to be retained, a match of at least six nucleotides was required to both a V gene segment and a J gene segment. Rearrangements were classified as productive when the CDR3 lacked stop codons and remained in frame with V and J, and all other rearrangements were classified as non-productive. CDR3 was defined according to IMGT convention as the region running from the second conserved V-encoded cysteine to the conserved J-encoded phenylalanine. Sequences without an unambiguous match to a single V gene segment were excluded from the earlier analysis of several hundred of the donors. An earlier analysis of fewer than 750 of the donors classified V segments as functional when productive rearrangements were above 56.7% and as segregating when the standard deviation between donors was above 5%. A statistical classification framework was built for diagnosing cytomegalovirus status from the catalog of TCR beta chain sequences. In a later analysis, V and J genes were assigned by comparing TCR nucleotide sequences against IMGT/GENE-DB human TR gene sequences. A later analysis assigned CDR3 sequences and most-parsimonious VDJ recombination scenarios with the TCRdist pipeline. A later analysis defined each TCR beta chain by its CDR3 amino acid sequence plus V-gene family, and excluded reads lacking a unique V-gene family. As a way to deal with suspected cross-contamination and a sequencing artifact, a later analysis dropped 500 to 700 nucleotide sequences that were highly shared and had low generation probability. In a later analysis, a clonal expansion index for each public chain was calculated from normalized within-repertoire ranks of inferred template counts. Generation probabilities in a later analysis came from a VDJ recombination model fitted to out-of-frame rearrangements, and those results were checked against IGoR. Hypergeometric tests were used in a later analysis to score TCR-TCR, TCR-HLA and TCR-CMV co-occurrence, with a repertoire-size bias correction applied to the TCR pairs. In a later analysis, false discovery rates were estimated by permuting HLA or CMV assignments 20 times. In a later analysis, co-occurring TCRs were grouped using DBSCAN, with TCRdist sequence similarity added in when clustering inside HLA-allele-positive subsets. Co-occurrence clustering excluded repertoires with fewer than 30,000 or more than 120,000 public chains, plus five with anomalous nucleotide sharing. Here the immuneACCESS table is served through TCRdb, limited to in-frame sequences with V and J called. Missing clones are a known gap in these copies; in checked studies unresolved V genes cover under half, and the rest lacks a known reason. The V and J calls and clone size come from that table; D and trimming were worked out from the DNA. Within this sample are under 110,000 clones, with about three quarters of them counted one time only. The leading ten clones occupy approximately 0.74% of the sample.

The cohort comprised some 700 healthy bone marrow donors. Cohort members were all nominally healthy when sampled, although unrecorded immune exposures were likely present. The donor was CMV seronegative and belonged to the group of more than 300 seronegative cohort members. Every donor gave a peripheral blood sample, and the peripheral blood mononuclear cells from that sample were used for TCR beta sequencing. The Qiagen DNeasy Blood Extraction Kit was used to extract genomic DNA from the blood cell samples. The full study reports these points: A later analysis found that TCR association rates varied across HLA loci, with DRB1 alleles showing the most associated TCRs and HLA-C alleles the fewest. Because counts were too low, roughly 18 rarely observed V segments, including chromosome 9 orphons, were left out of the earlier analysis of over 550 of the donors. Sequencing depth was assumed to be roughly uniform across donors in the presence/absence analyses, though that assumption may not hold. A later analysis found that most CMV-associated TCR beta chains appeared HLA-restricted, with HLA associations seemingly driven largely by CMV exposure. In a later analysis, HLA-associated TCR beta chains were found to be more clonally expanded and to have lower generation probabilities than equally common non-associated chains. This cohort had only TCR beta chains sequenced, and the lack of alpha or paired-chain data limited which features could be detected. Correlated functional status among segregating V segments might reflect linkage disequilibrium, but an unknown experimental factor could not be ruled out. A further reported finding was that TCR beta sequences accurately predicted the HLA-A and HLA-B alleles for most subjects in the first cohort. Assigning TCR associations to individual alleles was difficult when HLA alleles, especially DR and DQ, strongly co-occurred. Several of the top co-occurrence clusters appeared to be linked to parvovirus B19, influenza, CMV and Epstein-Barr virus, according to a later analysis. A group of highly shared sequence variants was considered likely to be a technical artifact of the sequencing pipeline. In vitro tests confirmed that a few of the cytomegalovirus-associated TCR beta chains recognize cytomegalovirus antigens. Because some donors lacked HLA typing at each locus, the association tests relied only on the typed subset. A later analysis associated 17,000 or so TCR beta sequences with specific HLA alleles at a false discovery rate of 0.05. An earlier analysis of around 600 of the donors showed that most TCR beta V segments appeared in productive rearrangements either about 90% or about 30% of the time, which broadly matched IMGT annotations. Some IMGT-functional V segments, including TRBV6-2 and TRBV6-3, could not be distinguished by the 87-base-pair reads and were therefore excluded. An association between a missense DCLRE1C variant and V-gene and J-gene trimming of TCR beta chains was found in a later genetic analysis and replicated in an independent cohort. The study gave a list of 150 to 200 TCR beta chains associated with cytomegalovirus. Across donors, most TCR sequences were observed very rarely, whereas some public TCRs were present in many individuals. For the cohort, immune exposure information was limited to CMV serostatus. In a later genetic analysis, fewer N-insertions in productive TCRs were reported among donors in an Asian-associated ancestry cluster than the roughly 700-donor mean. The authors suggested that the approach could potentially be extended to other disease states and immunological phenotypes. Cytomegalovirus status was reported to be diagnosed by the classifier with high specificity and sensitivity in both the original and validation cohorts.

Sequenced: PBMCs. This clonotype was sampled from a boy aged 5-17 years in good health and CMV-seronegative. The V and J segments used are TRBV30 and TRBJ2-3; TRBD1 is possibly the D segment (6 matching bases). The DNA is as follows: TGTGCCTGGAGTTCTCCCGGGACAACTATCACAGATACGCAGTATTTT. Its product reads: CAWSSPGTTITDTQYF. The CDR3 plus the reference TRBV30 and TRBJ2-3 genes for the other parts give the full variable domain: SQTIHQWPATLVQPVGSPLSLECTVEGTSNPNLYWYRQAAGRGLQLLFYSVGIGQISSEVPQNLSASRPQDRQFILSSKKLLLSDSGFYLCAWSSPGTTITDTQYFGPGTRLTVL.